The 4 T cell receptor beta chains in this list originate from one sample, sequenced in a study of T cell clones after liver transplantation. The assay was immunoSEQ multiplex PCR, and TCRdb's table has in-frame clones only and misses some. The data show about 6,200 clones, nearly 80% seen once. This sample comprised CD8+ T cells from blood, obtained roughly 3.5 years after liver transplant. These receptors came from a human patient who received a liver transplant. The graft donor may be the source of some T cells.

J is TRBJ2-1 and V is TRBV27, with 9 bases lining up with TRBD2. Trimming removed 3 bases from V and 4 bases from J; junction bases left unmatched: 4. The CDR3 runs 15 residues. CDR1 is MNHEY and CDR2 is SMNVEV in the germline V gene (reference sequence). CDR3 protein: CASSFSGRVYNEQFF. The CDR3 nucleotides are TGTGCCAGCAGTTTTAGCGGGAGAGTTTACAATGAGCAGTTCTTC.

The CDR3 loop is CSVDQNTGELFF. The CDR3 region has the DNA TGCAGCGTTGACCAGAACACCGGGGAGCTGTTTTTT. The chain has TRBV29-1 and TRBJ2-2, with unresolved D. Trimming removed 3 bases at V and 1 base at J, with 3 bases between. The CDR3 consists of 12 residues. Germline-derived CDR1 and CDR2 are SQVTM and ANQGSEA.

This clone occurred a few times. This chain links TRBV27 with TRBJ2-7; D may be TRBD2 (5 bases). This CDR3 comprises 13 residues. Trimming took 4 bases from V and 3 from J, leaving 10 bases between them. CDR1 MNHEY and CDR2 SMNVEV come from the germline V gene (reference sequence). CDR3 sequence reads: CASSSGLDYEQYF. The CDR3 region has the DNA TGTGCCAGCAGTTCCGGACTGGACTACGAGCAGTACTTC.

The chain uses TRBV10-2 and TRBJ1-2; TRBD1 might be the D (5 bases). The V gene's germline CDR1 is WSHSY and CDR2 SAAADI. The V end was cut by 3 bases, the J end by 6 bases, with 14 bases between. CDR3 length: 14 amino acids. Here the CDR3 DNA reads TGCGCCAGCAGTGAAGCCCCAGGGCTGGATGGCTACACCTTC. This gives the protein CASSEAPGLDGYTF.